Each of the 10 T cell receptor beta chains below was sequenced from the same sample in a study of T cell responses to AZD1222 COVID-19 vaccine. The table came from immunoSEQ multiplex PCR; TCRdb's copy has only in-frame clones and leaves some out. The sample lists 130,000 or so clones, under 95% occurring once. Specimen: peripheral blood, collected 28 days after the second dose of the MenACWY control vaccine. All receptors derive from an adult who received the MenACWY meningococcal vaccine as a control.

This chain joins TRBV23-1 and TRBJ1-3; D unresolved. TRBV23-1 is treated as an ORF (open reading frame) with a function not yet certain. CDR3 length: 18 amino acids. The germline V and J ends were trimmed by 0 bases and 0 bases, with 15 bases remaining between them. The CDR3 coding sequence is TGCGCCAGCAGTCAATCTGGAGGTCAGCCGTTCTCTGGAAACACCATATATTTT. Translation: CASSQSGGQPFSGNTIYF.

The chain carries TRBV4-1 and TRBJ2-5, with 8 bases that match TRBD2. V dropped 1 base and J dropped 4; count of bases not matched to a gene: 8. The CDR3 sequence is 16 residues long. Germline V gives CDR1 MGHRA, CDR2 YSYEKL. CDR3 coding DNA: TGCGCCAGCAGCCAAGGGGTAGTGAGCGGGAGAGAGACCCAGTACTTC. Residues: CASSQGVVSGRETQYF.

This sequence joins TRBV24-1 and TRBJ2-5, with TRBD1 identical over 9 bases. The CDR3 extends over 15 amino acids. Trimming at V came to 1 base and at J to 4 bases, leaving 3 bases not matched to a gene. CDR1 KGHDR and CDR2 SFDVKD come from the germline V gene. The CDR3 DNA follows: TGTGCCACCAGTGATTTTAACAGGGGGCGAGAGACCCAGTACTTC. It yields the protein CATSDFNRGRETQYF.

The chain combines TRBV25-1 with TRBJ2-1, with 12 bases fitting TRBD2. The ends lost 5 bases at V and 8 bases at J; junction bases unmatched: 13. The CDR3 is made up of 17 amino acids. Germline V lookup: CDR1 MGHDK, CDR2 SYGVNS. The CDR3 sequence: CASSPQRLAGVLDEQFF. Written as DNA, the CDR3 is TGTGCCAGCAGTCCCCAGAGACTAGCGGGAGTTCTAGATGAGCAGTTCTTC.

The chain carries TRBV19 and TRBJ2-1; D call uncertain. From germline, CDR1 is LNHDA and CDR2 SQIVND (reference sequence). The CDR3 runs to 14 residues. V shed 6 bases and J shed 0 bases, with 9 bases lying between them. In DNA form, the CDR3 reads TGTGCCAGTAGGACGGTAAGCTCCTACAATGAGCAGTTCTTC. This encodes CASRTVSSYNEQFF.

The chain joins TRBV6-1 to TRBJ2-5; TRBD2 matches at 11 bases. The V gene's germline CDR1 is MNHNS and CDR2 SASEGT. CDR3 length equals 16 residues. V lost 4 bases and J lost 7; bases outside the gene matches: 11. The CDR3 here is CASSASTSGGGRTQYF. The DNA for the CDR3 is TGTGCCAGCAGTGCGAGTACTAGCGGGGGCGGCAGGACCCAGTACTTC.

The chain recombines TRBV5-1 with TRBJ1-1; 7 bases map to TRBD1. J lost 3 bases, V lost 1 base, and 3 bases had no gene match. Germline V gene sequence: CDR1 SGHRS, CDR2 YFSETQ. CDR3 length equals 14 residues. CDR3 sequence: CASSLRDSHTEAFF. The CDR3 nucleotides read TGCGCCAGCAGCTTGAGGGACAGCCACACTGAAGCTTTCTTT.

The chain recombines TRBV4-3 with TRBJ2-5, with D hard to call. This CDR3 spans 13 amino acids. The V end was cut by 1 base, the J end by 4 bases, with 7 bases between. Germline CDR1 and CDR2: LGHNA and YSLEER. This chain's CDR3 is CASSQGLGETQYF. DNA for the CDR3: TGCGCCAGCAGCCAAGGTTTGGGAGAGACCCAGTACTTC.

The V gene is TRBV7-3, the J gene TRBJ1-5; D is uncertain. The V gene lost 4 bases and the J gene lost 5 bases, with 9 bases spanning the gap. Germline V CDR1 and CDR2: SGHTA, FQGTGA. The CDR3 sequence is 13 residues long. The CDR3 loop reads CASSSQVDQPQHF. The CDR3 nucleotides read TGTGCCAGCAGCTCCCAAGTGGATCAGCCCCAGCATTTT.

This clone was picked up one time. V and J are TRBV5-1 and TRBJ1-3; TRBD1 might be the D (6 bases). Per germline, CDR1 SGHRS and CDR2 YFSETQ. This CDR3 region has 16 residues. V was shortened by 0 bases and J by 0 bases, with 10 bases between the two germline ends. CDR3 in amino acids: CASSLGQAGSGNTIYF. As DNA, the CDR3 is TGCGCCAGCAGCTTGGGACAGGCCGGCTCTGGAAACACCATATATTTT.